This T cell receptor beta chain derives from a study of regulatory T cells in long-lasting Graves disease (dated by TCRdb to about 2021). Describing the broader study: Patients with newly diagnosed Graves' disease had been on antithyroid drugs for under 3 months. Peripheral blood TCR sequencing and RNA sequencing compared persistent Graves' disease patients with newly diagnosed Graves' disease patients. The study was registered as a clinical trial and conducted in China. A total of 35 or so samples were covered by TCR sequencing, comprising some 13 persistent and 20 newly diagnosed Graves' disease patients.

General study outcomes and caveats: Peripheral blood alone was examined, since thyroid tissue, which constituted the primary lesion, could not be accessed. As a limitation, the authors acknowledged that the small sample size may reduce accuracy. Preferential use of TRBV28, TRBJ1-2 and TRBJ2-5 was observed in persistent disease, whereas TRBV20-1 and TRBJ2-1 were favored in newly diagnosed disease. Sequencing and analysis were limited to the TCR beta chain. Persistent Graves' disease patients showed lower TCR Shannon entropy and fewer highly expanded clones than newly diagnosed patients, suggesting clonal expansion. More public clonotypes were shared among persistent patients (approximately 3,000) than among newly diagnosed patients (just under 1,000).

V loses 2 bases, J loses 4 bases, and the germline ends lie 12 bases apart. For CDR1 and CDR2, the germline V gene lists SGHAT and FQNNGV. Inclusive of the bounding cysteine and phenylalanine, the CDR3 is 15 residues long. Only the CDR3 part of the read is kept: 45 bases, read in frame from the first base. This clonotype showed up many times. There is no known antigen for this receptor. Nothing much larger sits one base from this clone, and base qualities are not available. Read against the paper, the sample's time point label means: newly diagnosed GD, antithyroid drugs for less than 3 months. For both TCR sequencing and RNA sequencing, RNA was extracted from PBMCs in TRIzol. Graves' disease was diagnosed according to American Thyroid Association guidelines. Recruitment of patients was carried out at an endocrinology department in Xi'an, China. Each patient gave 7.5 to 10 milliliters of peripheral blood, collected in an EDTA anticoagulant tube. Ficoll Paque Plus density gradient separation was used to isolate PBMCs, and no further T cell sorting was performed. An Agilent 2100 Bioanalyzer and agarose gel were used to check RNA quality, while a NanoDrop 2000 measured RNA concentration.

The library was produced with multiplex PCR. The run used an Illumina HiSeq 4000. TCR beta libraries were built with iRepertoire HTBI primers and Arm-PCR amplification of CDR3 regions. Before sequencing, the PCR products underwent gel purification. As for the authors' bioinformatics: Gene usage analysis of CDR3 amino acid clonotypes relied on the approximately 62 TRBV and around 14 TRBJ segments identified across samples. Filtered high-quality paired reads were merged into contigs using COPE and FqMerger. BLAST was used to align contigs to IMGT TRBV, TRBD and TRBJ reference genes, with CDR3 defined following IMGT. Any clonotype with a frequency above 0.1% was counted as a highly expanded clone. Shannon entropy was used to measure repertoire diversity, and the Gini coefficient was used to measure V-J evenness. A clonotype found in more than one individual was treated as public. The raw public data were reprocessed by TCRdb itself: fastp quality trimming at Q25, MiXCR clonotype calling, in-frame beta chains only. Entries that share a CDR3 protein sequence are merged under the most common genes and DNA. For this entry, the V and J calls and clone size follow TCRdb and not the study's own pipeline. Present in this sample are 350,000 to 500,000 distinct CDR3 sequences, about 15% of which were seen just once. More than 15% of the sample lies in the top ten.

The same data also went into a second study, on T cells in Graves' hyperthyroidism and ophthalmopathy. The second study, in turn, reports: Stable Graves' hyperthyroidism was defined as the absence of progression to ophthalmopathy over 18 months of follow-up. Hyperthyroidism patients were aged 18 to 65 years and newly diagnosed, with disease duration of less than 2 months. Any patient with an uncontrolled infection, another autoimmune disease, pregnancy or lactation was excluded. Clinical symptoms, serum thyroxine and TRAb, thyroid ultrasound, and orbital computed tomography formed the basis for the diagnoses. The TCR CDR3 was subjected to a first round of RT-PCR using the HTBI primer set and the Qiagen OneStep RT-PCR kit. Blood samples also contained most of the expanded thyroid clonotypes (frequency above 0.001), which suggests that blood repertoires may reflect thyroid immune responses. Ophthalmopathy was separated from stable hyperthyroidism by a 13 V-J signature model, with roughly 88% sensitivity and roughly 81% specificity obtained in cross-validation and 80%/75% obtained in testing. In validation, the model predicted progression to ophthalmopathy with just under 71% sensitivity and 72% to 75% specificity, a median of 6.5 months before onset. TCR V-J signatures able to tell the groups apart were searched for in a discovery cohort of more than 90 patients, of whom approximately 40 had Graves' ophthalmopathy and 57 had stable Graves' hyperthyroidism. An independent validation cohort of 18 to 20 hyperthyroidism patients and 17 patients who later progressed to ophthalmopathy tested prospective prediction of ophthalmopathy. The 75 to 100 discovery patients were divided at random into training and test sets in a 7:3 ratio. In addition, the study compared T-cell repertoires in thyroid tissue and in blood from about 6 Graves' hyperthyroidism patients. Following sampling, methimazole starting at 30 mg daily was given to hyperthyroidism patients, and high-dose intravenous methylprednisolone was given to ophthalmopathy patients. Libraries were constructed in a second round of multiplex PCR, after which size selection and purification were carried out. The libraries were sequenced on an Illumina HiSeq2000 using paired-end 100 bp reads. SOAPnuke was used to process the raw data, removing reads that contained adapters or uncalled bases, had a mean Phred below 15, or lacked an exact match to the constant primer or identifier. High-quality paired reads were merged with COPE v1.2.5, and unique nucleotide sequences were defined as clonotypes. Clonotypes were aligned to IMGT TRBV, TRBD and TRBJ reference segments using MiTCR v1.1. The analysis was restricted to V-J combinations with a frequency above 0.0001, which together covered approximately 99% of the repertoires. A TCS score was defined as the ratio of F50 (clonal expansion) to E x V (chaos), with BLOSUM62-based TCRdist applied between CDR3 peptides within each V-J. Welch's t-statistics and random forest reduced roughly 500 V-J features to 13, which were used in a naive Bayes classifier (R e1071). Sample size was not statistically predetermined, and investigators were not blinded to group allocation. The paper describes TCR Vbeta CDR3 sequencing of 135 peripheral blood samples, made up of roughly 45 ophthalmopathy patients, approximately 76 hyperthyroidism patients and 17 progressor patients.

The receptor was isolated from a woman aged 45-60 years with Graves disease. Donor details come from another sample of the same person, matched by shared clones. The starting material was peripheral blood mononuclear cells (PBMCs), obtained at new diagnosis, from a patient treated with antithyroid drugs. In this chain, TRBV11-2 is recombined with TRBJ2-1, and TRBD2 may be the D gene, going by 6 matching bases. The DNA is TGTGCCAGCAGCTTACGACTAGGGAGGTACAATGAGCAGTTCTTC. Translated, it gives CASSLRLGRYNEQFF. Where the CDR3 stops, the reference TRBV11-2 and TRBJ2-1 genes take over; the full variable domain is EAGVAQSPRYKIIEKRQSVAFWCNPISGHATLYWYQQILGQGPKLLIQFQNNGVVDDSQLPKDRFSAERLKGVDSTLKIQPAKLEDSAVYLCASSLRLGRYNEQFFGPGTRLTVL.